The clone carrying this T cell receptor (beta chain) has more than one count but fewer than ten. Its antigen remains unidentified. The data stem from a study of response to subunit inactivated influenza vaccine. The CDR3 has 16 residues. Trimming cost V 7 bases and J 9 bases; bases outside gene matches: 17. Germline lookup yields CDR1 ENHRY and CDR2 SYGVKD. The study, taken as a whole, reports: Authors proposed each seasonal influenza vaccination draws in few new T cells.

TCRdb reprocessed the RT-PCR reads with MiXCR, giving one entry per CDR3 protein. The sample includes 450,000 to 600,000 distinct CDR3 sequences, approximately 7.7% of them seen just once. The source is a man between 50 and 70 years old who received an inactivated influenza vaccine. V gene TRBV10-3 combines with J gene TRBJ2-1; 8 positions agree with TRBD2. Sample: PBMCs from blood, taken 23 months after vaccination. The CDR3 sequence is CAINPGGGLGYSEQFF. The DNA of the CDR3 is TGTGCCATCAACCCCGGTGGGGGACTAGGTTATAGTGAGCAGTTCTTC.